These 15 T cell receptor beta chains originate from one sample sequenced in a study of vaccination and CD4 T cells after COVID-19. Treatment: roughly ten-day PBMC culture with coronavirus spike peptide pools or control peptides (ViraFEST assay). For these TCRs, the target antigens are not known. The Oncomine TCR Beta short-read assay sequenced DNA from cultured CD4+ T cells. From the PCR reads, TCRdb called clonotypes with MiXCR, one entry per CDR3 protein. The repertoire holds fewer than 6,000 distinct CDR3 sequences, with 46% as singletons. Sequenced sample: CD4+ T cells from blood, cultured in vitro. The receptors were sampled from a human donor who had recovered from COVID-19.

This chain links TRBV4-1 with TRBJ1-2; 12 bases are a match to TRBD1. The CDR3 extends over 16 amino acids. CDR1 and CDR2 (germline): MGHRA, YSYEKL. J was trimmed by 2 bases and V by 4 bases; bases with no gene match: 5. CDR3 nucleotides: TGCGCCAGCAGCCGGACCGGGACAGGGGGCAACTATGGCTACACCTTC. This encodes CASSRTGTGGNYGYTF.

This clonotype was found a few times. The CDR3 region is CAWSGGIQQGGSFFGYTF. Written as DNA, the CDR3 is TGTGCCTGGAGTGGGGGGATCCAACAGGGAGGATCCTTTTTCGGCTACACCTTC. This chain joins TRBV30 and TRBJ1-2, with D perhaps matching TRBD1 (6 bases). The V and J ends lost 1 base and 8 bases respectively, with 29 bases between them. CDR1 and CDR2 (germline): GTSNPN, SVGIG (reference sequence). The CDR3 has 18 residues.

The V call is TRBV6-5, the J call TRBJ1-5, with D hard to call. V was clipped by 4 bases and J by 7 bases, with 17 bases between them. Germline assignment: CDR1 MNHEY and CDR2 SVGAGI. CDR3 length: 15 residues. CDR3 in amino acids: CASSSRGTSTQPQHF. CDR3 DNA: TGTGCCAGCAGTTCCCGAGGCACTTCTACCCAGCCCCAGCATTTT.

This clonotype was counted between two and nine times. This chain links TRBV20-1 with TRBJ1-2; D gene ambiguous. CDR3 size: 12 residues. Deletions cut 6 bases from V and 8 bases from J, with 16 bases between. Germline CDR1 and CDR2: DFQATT and SNEGSKA (reference sequence). The CDR3: CSALDRAQGYTF. CDR3 DNA sequence: TGCAGTGCCCTTGACCGGGCTCAGGGCTACACCTTC.

The rearrangement joins TRBV30 to TRBJ1-1, with D perhaps TRBD1 (6 bases). CDR1 is GTSNPN, CDR2 SVGIG, per germline (reference sequence). The length of the CDR3 is 13 residues. The germline V and J ends were trimmed by 0 bases and 11 bases, with 16 bases remaining between them. DNA for the CDR3: TGTGCCTGGAGTGTTACAGGGTTTGGGGTGGCTTTCTTT. Protein sequence: CAWSVTGFGVAFF.

CDR3 sequence: CSARTSGGSADTQYF. The DNA for the CDR3 is TGCAGTGCGCGGACTAGCGGGGGAAGCGCAGATACGCAGTATTTT. The chain joins TRBV20-1 to TRBJ2-3; 13 bases line up with TRBD2. The CDR3 sequence is 15 residues long. The junction had 7 bases not matched to a gene; V was cut back by 6 bases and J by 4 bases. The germline CDR1 and CDR2 sequences are DFQATT and SNEGSKA (reference sequence).

The sample holds a few counts of this clonotype. The CDR3 DNA follows: TGTGCCAGCAGTCGTAGGCCCGATGGGGGCTACACCTTC. This sequence encodes CASSRRPDGGYTF. The J gene is TRBJ1-2, the V gene TRBV6-1; no definite D call. The CDR3 is 13 residues long. Germline V gene lookup returns CDR1 MNHNS and CDR2 SASEGT. The V and J ends lost 5 bases and 8 bases respectively, with 15 bases between them.

This clonotype was recorded a few times. This rearrangement joins TRBV12-3 or TRBV12-4 to TRBJ2-7; D is ambiguous. Trimming took off 5 bases at V and 2 bases at J, with 4 bases between the two ends. The CDR3 sequence is 11 residues long. CDR3 amino acids: CASSLTYEQYF. CDR3 in DNA: TGTGCCAGCAGTCTCACCTACGAGCAGTACTTC.

This clonotype has more than one count but fewer than ten. The genes are TRBV7-2 and TRBJ2-1; 10 nucleotides line up with TRBD2. V lost 6 bases to trimming and J lost 6 bases; unmatched junction nucleotides: 8. Per the germline V gene, CDR1 is SGHTA and CDR2 is FQGNSA. The CDR3 is 15 residues long. CDR3 residues: CASSQTSGTFNEQFF. The CDR3 DNA is TGTGCCAGCAGTCAAACTAGCGGGACCTTCAATGAGCAGTTCTTC. Together with reference TRBV7-2 and TRBJ2-1, the CDR3 gives the full variable domain: GAGVSQSPSNKVTEKGKDVELRCDPISGHTALYWYRQSLGQGLEFLIYFQGNSAPDKSGLPSDRFSAERTGGSVSTLTIQRTQQEDSAVYLCASSQTSGTFNEQFFGPGTRLTVL.

V gene TRBV18 combines with J gene TRBJ1-1; 8 positions match TRBD1. The V segment lost 3 bases and the J segment 4 bases; nucleotides outside the gene matches: 7. Germline CDR1 reads KGHSH; CDR2 reads LQKENI. The CDR3 sequence is 15 residues long. The CDR3 DNA is TGTGCCAGCTCACCTTCGACAGGGGCCTCCACTGAAGCTTTCTTT. This codes for CASSPSTGASTEAFF.

This clonotype was detected only a few times. V and J are TRBV6-1 and TRBJ1-2; D unclear. Trimming removed 5 bases at V and 2 bases at J, with 3 bases between. In germline, CDR1 is MNHNS, CDR2 SASEGT. The CDR3 spans 11 residues. The CDR3 DNA reads as TGTGCCAGCAGTCGAAACTATGGCTACACCTTC. Translated: CASSRNYGYTF.

The chain recombines TRBV6-1 with TRBJ1-4; D is possibly TRBD1 (6 bases). The length of the CDR3 is 16 residues. The germline gives CDR1 MNHNS, CDR2 SASEGT. Trimming took off 2 bases at V and 8 bases at J, with 18 bases between the two ends. The CDR3 nucleotides read TGTGCCAGCAGTGAAAGGGGGGGCACCGGGGAGGAAAAACTGTTTTTT. Its protein product is CASSERGGTGEEKLFF.

V and J are TRBV20-1 and TRBJ2-1, with a possible D match to TRBD1 (6 bases). The germline gives CDR1 DFQATT, CDR2 SNEGSKA (reference sequence). V was cut by 4 bases and J by 7 bases, with 20 bases left in between. This CDR3 has 15 amino acids. The CDR3 loop is CSATPGTLEGNEQFF. CDR3 bases: TGCAGTGCTACGCCCGGGACACTCGAAGGGAATGAGCAGTTCTTC.

The V and J genes are TRBV4-3 and TRBJ2-6; TRBD1 is a possible D gene (6 bases). The CDR3 length is 21 residues. Per the germline V gene, CDR1 is LGHNA and CDR2 is YSLEER. Between the trimmed V and J ends, which lost 2 bases and 0 bases, there was a span of 23 bases. In DNA form, the CDR3 reads TGCGCCAGCAGCCAATACCATACTACGGACAGTCCAGCCTCTGGGGCCAACGTCCTGACTTTC. It specifies CASSQYHTTDSPASGANVLTF.

The chain is built from TRBV11-3 and TRBJ2-2, with TRBD1 as a possible D gene (6 bases). With 8 bases removed from V and 3 bases from J, the gap between germline ends came to 16 bases. Germline assignment: CDR1 SGHNT and CDR2 YENEEA. The CDR3 is made up of 15 amino acids. DNA for the CDR3: TGTGCCAGCCTAGACAGGTCCTCTTACACCGGGGAGCTGTTTTTT. It is translated as CASLDRSSYTGELFF.